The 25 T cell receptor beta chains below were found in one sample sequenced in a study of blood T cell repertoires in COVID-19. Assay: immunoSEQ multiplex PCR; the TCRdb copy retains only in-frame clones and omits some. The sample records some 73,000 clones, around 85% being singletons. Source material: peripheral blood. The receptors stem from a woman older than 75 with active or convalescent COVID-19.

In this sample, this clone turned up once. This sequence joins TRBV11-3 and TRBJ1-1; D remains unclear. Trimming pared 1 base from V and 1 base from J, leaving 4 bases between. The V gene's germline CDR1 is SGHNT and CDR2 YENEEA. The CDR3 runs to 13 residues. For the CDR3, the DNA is TGTGCCAGCAGCTTAGGCGAGAACACTGAAGCTTTCTTT. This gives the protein CASSLGENTEAFF.

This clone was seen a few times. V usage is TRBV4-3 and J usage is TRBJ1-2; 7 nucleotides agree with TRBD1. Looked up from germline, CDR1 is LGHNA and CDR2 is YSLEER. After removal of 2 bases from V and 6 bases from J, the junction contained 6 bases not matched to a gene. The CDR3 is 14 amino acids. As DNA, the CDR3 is TGCGCCAGCAGCCAAACGGGACAGAGTAATGGCTACACCTTC. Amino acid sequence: CASSQTGQSNGYTF.

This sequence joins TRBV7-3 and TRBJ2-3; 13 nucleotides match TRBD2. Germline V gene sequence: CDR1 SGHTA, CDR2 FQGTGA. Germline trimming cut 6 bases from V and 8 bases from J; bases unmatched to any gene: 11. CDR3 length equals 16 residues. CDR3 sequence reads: CASSFGTSGAISTQYF. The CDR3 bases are TGTGCCAGCAGTTTCGGGACTAGCGGGGCCATATCTACGCAGTATTTT.

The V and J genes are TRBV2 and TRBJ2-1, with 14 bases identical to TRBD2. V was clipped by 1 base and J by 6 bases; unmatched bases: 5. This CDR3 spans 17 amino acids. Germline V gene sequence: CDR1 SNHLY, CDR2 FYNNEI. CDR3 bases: TGTGCCAGCAGTGAAGAAGGGACTAGCGGGGGACTCAATGAGCAGTTCTTC. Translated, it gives CASSEEGTSGGLNEQFF.

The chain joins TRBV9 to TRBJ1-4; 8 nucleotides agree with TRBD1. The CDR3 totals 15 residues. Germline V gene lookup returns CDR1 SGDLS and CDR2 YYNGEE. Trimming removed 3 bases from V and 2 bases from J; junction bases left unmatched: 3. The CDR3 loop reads CASSGRGRTNEKLFF. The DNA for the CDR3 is TGTGCCAGCAGCGGCAGGGGGCGGACTAATGAAAAACTGTTTTTT.

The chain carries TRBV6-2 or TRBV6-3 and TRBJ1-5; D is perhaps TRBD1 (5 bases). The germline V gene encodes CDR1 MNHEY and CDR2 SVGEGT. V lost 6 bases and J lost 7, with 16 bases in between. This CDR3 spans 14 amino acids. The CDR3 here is CASSLFGAGQPQHF. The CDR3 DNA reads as TGTGCCAGCAGCCTCTTTGGGGCTGGGCAGCCCCAGCATTTT.

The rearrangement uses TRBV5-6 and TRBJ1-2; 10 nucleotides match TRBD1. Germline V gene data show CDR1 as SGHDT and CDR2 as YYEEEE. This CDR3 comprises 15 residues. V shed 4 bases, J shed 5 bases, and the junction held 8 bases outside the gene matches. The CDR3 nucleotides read TGTGCCAGCAGCCGACCCGGGACAGGGGCGTATGGCTACACCTTC. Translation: CASSRPGTGAYGYTF. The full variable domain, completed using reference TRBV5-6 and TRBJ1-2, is DAGVTQSPTHLIKTRGQQVTLRCSPKSGHDTVSWYQQALGQGPQFIFQYYEEEERQRGNFPDRFSGHQFPNYSSELNVNALLLGDSALYLCASSRPGTGAYGYTFGSGTRLTVV.

CDR3 DNA sequence: TGCGCCAGCAGTGACTCCCTTCGCGGGGGCGACGAGAATGAGCAGTTCTTC. Protein product: CASSDSLRGGDENEQFF. The chain combines TRBV10-1 with TRBJ2-1; perhaps TRBD2 as D (7 bases). The CDR3 length is 17 residues. Germline CDR1 is WNHNN and CDR2 is SYGVQD (reference sequence). V was cut by 3 bases and J by 7 bases, with 22 bases left in between.

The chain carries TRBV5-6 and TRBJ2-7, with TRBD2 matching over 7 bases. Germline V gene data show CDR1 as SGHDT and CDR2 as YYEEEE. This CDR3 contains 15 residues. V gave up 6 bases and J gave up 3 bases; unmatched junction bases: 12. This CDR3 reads CASTRKGGNRYEQYF. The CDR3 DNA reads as TGTGCCAGCACCCGGAAGGGAGGGAACCGCTACGAGCAGTACTTC.

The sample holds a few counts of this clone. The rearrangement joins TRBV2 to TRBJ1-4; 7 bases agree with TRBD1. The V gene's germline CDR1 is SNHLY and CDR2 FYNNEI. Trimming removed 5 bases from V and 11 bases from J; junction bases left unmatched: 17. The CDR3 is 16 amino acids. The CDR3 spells CASSSGGKTPGGKLFF. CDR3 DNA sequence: TGTGCCAGCAGTAGCGGAGGAAAAACTCCAGGGGGGAAACTGTTTTTT. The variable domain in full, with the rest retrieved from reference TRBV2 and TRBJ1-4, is EPEVTQTPSHQVTQMGQEVILRCVPISNHLYFYWYRQILGQKVEFLVSFYNNEISEKSEIFDDQFSVERPDGSNFTLKIRSTKLEDSAMYFCASSSGGKTPGGKLFFGSGTQLSVL.

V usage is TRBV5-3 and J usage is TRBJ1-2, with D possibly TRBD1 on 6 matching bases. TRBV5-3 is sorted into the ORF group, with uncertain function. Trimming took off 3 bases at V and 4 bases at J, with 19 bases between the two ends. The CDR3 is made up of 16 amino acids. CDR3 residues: CARSYAEWTAPYGYTF. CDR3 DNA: TGTGCCAGAAGCTATGCCGAATGGACAGCACCCTATGGCTACACCTTC.

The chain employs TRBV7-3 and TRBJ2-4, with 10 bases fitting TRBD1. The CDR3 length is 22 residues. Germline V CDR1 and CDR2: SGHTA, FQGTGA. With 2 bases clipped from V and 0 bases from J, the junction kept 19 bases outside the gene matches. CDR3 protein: CASSLRYVRGTGVPLAKNIQYF. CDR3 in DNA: TGTGCCAGCAGCTTACGTTATGTAAGAGGGACAGGGGTTCCCTTAGCCAAAAACATTCAGTACTTC.

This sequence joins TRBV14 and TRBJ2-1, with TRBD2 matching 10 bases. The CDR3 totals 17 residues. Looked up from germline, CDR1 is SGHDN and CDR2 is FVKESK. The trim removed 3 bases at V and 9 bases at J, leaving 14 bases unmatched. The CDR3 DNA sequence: TGTGCCAGCAGCCACCCACCTGGAGTAGCGGGGGGACGTGAGCAGTTCTTC. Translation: CASSHPPGVAGGREQFF.

CDR3 loop: CASSEGTKIQPLHF. The CDR3 DNA follows: TGCGCCAGCAGTGAGGGGACAAAAATTCAACCCCTCCACTTT. V is TRBV10-1 and J is TRBJ1-6, with D possibly TRBD1 on 6 matching bases. Germline V gene sequence: CDR1 WNHNN, CDR2 SYGVQD (reference sequence). Trimming removed 2 bases from V and 12 bases from J, with 14 bases in between. CDR3 length: 14 residues.

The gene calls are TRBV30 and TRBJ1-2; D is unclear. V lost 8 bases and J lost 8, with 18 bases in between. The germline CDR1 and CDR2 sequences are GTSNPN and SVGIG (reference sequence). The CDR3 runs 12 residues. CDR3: CAGEGQVVGYTF. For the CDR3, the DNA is TGTGCCGGTGAGGGTCAGGTGGTCGGCTACACCTTC.

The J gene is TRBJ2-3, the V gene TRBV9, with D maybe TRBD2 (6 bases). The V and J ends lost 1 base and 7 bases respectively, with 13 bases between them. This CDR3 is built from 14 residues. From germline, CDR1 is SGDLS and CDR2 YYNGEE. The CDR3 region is CASSVSGGVHTQYF. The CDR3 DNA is TGTGCCAGCAGCGTATCCGGAGGGGTCCATACGCAGTATTTT.

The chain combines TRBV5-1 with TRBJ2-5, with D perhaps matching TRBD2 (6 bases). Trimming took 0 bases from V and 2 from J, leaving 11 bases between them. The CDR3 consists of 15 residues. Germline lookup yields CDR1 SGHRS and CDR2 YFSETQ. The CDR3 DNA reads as TGCGCCAGCAGCTTGGATCCGGGACTTCAAGAGACCCAGTACTTC. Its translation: CASSLDPGLQETQYF.

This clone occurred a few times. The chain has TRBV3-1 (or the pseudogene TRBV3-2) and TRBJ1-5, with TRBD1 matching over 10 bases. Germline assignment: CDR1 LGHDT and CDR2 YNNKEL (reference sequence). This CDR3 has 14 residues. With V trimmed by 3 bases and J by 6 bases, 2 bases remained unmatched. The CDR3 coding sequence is TGTGCCAGCAGCCAGGGACAGGGGTCTCAGCCCCAGCATTTT. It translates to CASSQGQGSQPQHF.

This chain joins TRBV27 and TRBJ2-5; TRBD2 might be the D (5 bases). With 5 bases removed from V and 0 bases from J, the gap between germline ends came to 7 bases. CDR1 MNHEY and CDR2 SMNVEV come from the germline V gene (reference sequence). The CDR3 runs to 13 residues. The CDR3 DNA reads TGTGCCAGCAGTCCGGACTACCAAGAGACCCAGTACTTC. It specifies CASSPDYQETQYF.

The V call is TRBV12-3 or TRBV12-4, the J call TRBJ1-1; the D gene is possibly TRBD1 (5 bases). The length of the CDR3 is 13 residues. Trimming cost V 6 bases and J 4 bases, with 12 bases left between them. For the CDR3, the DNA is TGTGCCAGCAGCAGGGTAGGTGGCACTGAAGCTTTCTTT. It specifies CASSRVGGTEAFF.

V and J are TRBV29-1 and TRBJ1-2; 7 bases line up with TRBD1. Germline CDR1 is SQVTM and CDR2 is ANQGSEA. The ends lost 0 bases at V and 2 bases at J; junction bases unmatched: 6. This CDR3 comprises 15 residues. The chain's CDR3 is CSVEEVGGFNYGYTF. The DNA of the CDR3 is TGCAGCGTTGAAGAGGTAGGGGGCTTCAACTATGGCTACACCTTC.

The CDR3 DNA is TGCGCCAGCAGCTCGGGACTAGCGGGGGGGCCGGGTGAGCAGTTCTTC. Its translation: CASSSGLAGGPGEQFF. The genes are TRBV5-1 and TRBJ2-1; 16 bases map to TRBD2. Germline V gives CDR1 SGHRS, CDR2 YFSETQ. CDR3 size: 16 residues. V shed 3 bases and J 9 bases; nucleotides not matched to a gene: 6.

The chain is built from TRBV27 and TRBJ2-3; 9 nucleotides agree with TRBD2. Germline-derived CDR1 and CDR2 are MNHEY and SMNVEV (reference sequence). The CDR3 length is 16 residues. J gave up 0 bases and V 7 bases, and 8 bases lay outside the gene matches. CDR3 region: CASTVGAGGSTDTQYF. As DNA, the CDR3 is TGTGCCAGCACCGTTGGAGCGGGGGGTAGCACAGATACGCAGTATTTT.

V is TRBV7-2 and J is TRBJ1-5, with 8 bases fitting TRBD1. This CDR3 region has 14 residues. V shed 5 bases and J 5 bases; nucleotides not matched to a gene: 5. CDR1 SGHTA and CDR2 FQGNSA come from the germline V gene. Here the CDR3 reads CASSLTGAHQPQHF. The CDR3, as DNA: TGTGCCAGCAGCCTGACAGGGGCCCATCAGCCCCAGCATTTT. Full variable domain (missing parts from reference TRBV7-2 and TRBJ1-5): GAGVSQSPSNKVTEKGKDVELRCDPISGHTALYWYRQSLGQGLEFLIYFQGNSAPDKSGLPSDRFSAERTGGSVSTLTIQRTQQEDSAVYLCASSLTGAHQPQHFGDGTRLSIL.

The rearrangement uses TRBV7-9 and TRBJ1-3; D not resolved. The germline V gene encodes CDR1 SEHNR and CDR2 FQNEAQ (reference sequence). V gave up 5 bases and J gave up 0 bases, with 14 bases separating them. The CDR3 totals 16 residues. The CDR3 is CASSATTGSSGNTIYF. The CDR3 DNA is TGTGCCAGCAGCGCAACCACGGGGAGCTCTGGAAACACCATATATTTT.